The text below deals with one TCR beta chain. The sample has other DNA sequences that encode this CDR3 too. The source of the sample is a study of OX40 agonist ivuxolimab in advanced cancers. Whole-study context: The dose-escalation cohort had hepatocellular carcinoma, melanoma, renal cell or head and neck cancer. Three dose-escalation patients had partial responses: one with hepatocellular carcinoma and two with cutaneous melanoma.

This table comes from immunoSEQ multiplex PCR, and its TCRdb copy is limited to in-frame clones, with some not included. The sample gives about 79,000 clones, 75% to 95% of which show up once; around 6.9% is in the top ten. V was shortened by 0 bases and J by 5 bases, with 14 bases between the two germline ends. The CDR3 loop spans 15 amino acids. CDR1 is SGHRS and CDR2 is YFSETQ in the germline V gene. This TCR was sampled from an adult with an advanced solid tumor such as melanoma, head and neck, liver or kidney cancer. The material sequenced was CD4+ or CD8+ T cells sorted from blood, taken in a trial of the OX40 agonist ivuxolimab. J is TRBJ2-5 and V is TRBV5-1; D perhaps matches TRBD2 (6 bases). CDR3 in DNA: TGCGCCAGCAGCTTGGTACTAGCCGGAGGTGAGACCCAGTACTTC. Protein: CASSLVLAGGETQYF. The full variable domain, its missing parts supplied by reference TRBV5-1 and TRBJ2-5, is KAGVTQTPRYLIKTRGQQVTLSCSPISGHRSVSWYQQTPGQGLQFLFEYFSETQRNKGNFPGRFSGRQFSNSRSEMNVSTLELGDSALYLCASSLVLAGGETQYFGPGTRLLVL.